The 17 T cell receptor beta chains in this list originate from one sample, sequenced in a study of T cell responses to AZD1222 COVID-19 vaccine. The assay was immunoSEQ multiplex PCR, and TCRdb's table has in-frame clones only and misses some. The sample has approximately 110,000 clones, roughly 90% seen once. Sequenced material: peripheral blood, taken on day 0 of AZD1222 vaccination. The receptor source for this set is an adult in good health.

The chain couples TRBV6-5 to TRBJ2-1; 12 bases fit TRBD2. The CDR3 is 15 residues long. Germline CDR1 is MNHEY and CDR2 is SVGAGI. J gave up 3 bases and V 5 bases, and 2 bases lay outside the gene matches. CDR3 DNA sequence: TGTGCCAGCAGTCTAGCGGGAGGGTACTACAATGAGCAGTTCTTC. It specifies CASSLAGGYYNEQFF.

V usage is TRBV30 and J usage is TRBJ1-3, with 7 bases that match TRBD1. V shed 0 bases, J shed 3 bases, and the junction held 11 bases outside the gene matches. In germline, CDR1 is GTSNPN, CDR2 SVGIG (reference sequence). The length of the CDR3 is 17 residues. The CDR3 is CAWSVDRVTGFGNTIYF. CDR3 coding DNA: TGTGCCTGGAGTGTAGACAGGGTGACGGGCTTTGGAAACACCATATATTTT.

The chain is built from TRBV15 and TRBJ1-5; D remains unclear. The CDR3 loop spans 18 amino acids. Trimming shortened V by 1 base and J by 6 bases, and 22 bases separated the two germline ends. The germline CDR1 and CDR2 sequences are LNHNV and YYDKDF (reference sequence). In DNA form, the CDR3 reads TGTGCCACCAGCAGAGGTACCCGGGCTCCGACTGCGGGTCAGCCCCAGCATTTT. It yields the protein CATSRGTRAPTAGQPQHF.

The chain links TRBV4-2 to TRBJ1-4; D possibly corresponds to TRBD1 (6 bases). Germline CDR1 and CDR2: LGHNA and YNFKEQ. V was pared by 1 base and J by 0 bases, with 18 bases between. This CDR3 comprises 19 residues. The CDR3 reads CASSQASGGAPPTNEKLFF. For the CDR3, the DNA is TGTGCCAGCAGCCAAGCGTCGGGGGGCGCGCCGCCAACTAATGAAAAACTGTTTTTT.

CDR3 nucleotide sequence: TGCGCCAGCAGCCAAGATTTCCCGTTCGACGACGAGCAGTACTTC. Its protein is CASSQDFPFDDEQYF. This rearrangement joins TRBV4-3 to TRBJ2-7; D remains unclear. This CDR3 has 15 residues. V gave up 0 bases and J gave up 5 bases, with 14 bases separating them. The germline V gene encodes CDR1 LGHNA and CDR2 YSLEER.

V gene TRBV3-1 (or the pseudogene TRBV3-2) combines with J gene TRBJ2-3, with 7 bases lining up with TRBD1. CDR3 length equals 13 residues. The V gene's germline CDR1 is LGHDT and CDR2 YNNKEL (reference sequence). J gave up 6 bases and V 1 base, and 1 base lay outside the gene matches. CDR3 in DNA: TGTGCCAGCAGCCAAGGGACAGGCGATACGCAGTATTTT. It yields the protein CASSQGTGDTQYF.

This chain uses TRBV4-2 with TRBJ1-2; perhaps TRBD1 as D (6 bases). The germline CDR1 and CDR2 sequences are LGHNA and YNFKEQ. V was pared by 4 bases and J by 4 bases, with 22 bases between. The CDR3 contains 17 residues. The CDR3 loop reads CASSPRSGGASLYGYTF. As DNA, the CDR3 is TGTGCCAGCAGCCCTCGTAGTGGGGGCGCAAGTCTCTATGGCTACACCTTC.

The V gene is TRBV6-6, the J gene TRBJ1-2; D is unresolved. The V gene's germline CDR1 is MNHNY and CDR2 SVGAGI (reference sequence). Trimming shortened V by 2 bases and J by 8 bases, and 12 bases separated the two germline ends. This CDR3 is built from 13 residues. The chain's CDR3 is CASSYGWGGGYTF. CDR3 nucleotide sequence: TGTGCCAGCAGTTACGGGTGGGGTGGAGGCTACACCTTC.

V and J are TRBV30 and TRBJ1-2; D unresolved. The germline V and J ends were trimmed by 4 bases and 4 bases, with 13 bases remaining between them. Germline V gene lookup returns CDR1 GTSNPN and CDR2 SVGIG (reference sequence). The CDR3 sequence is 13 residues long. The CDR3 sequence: CAWTPSRVYGYTF. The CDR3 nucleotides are TGTGCCTGGACCCCCTCGAGGGTCTATGGCTACACCTTC.

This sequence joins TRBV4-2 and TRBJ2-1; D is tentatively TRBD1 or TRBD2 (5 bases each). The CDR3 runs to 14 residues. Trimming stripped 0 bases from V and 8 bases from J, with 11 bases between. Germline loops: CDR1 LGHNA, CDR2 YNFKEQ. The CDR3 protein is CASSQDWGSDEQFF. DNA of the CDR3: TGTGCCAGCAGCCAAGATTGGGGGAGCGATGAGCAGTTCTTC.

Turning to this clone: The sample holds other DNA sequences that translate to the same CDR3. This chain's CDR3 is CASSMAARGYEQYF. DNA of the CDR3: TGTGCCAGTAGTATGGCAGCCCGTGGGTACGAGCAGTACTTC. This sequence joins TRBV19 and TRBJ2-7; no definite D call. The ends were cut back, 3 bases at V and 4 bases at J, with 13 bases in the middle. The CDR3 is made up of 14 amino acids. The V gene's germline CDR1 is LNHDA and CDR2 SQIVND (reference sequence). The full variable domain, in which reference TRBV19 and TRBJ2-7 provide the parts outside the CDR3, is DGGITQSPKYLFRKEGQNVTLSCEQNLNHDAMYWYRQDPGQGLRLIYYSQIVNDFQKGDIAEGYSVSREKKESFPLTVTSAQKNPTAFYLCASSMAARGYEQYFGPGTRLTVT.

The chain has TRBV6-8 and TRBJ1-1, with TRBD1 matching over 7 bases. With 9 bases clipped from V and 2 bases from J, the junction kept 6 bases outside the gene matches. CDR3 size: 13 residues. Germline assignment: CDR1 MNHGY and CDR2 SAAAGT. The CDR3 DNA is TGTGCCAGACCGGACAGGCCCAACACTGAAGCTTTCTTT. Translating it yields CARPDRPNTEAFF.

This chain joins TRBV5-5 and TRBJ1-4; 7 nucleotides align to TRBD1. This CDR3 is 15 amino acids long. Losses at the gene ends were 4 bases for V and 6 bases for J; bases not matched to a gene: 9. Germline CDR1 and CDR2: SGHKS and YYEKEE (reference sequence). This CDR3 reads CASSGRDSNYEKLFF. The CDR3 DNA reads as TGTGCCAGCAGCGGAAGGGACAGCAACTATGAAAAACTGTTTTTT.

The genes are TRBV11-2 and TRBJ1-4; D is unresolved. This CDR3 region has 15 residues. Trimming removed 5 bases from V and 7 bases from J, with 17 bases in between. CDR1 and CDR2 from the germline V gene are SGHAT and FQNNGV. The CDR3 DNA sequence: TGTGCCAGCAGCCCGTCGTCGGGGAGAAGTGAAAAACTGTTTTTT. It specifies CASSPSSGRSEKLFF.

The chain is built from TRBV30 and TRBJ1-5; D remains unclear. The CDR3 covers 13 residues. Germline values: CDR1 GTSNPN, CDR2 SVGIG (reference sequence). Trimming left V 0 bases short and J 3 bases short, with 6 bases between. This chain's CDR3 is CAWSVGYNQPQHF. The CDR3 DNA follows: TGTGCCTGGAGTGTGGGGTACAATCAGCCCCAGCATTTT. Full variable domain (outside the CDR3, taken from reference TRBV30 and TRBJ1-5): SQTIHQWPATLVQPVGSPLSLECTVEGTSNPNLYWYRQAAGRGLQLLFYSVGIGQISSEVPQNLSASRPQDRQFILSSKKLLLSDSGFYLCAWSVGYNQPQHFGDGTRLSIL.

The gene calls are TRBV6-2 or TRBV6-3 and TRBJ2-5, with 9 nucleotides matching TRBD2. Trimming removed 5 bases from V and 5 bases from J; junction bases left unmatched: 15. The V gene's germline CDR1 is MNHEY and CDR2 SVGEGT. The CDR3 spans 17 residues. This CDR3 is CASSPGGLAILLETQYF. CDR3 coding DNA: TGTGCCAGCAGTCCCGGGGGACTAGCTATTCTCCTCGAGACCCAGTACTTC.

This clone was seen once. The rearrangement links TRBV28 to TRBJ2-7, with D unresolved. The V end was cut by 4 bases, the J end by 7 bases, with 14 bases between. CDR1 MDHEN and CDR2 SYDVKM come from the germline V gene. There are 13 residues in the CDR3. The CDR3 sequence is CASSSVWSGEQYF. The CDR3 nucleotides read TGTGCCAGCAGTTCGGTATGGTCCGGGGAGCAGTACTTC.